This TCR beta chain is from a study of CD8+CD57+ T cells in acquired aplastic anemia (dated by TCRdb to 2017 to 2018). About the full investigation: A mean of roughly 2.9 ug of DNA, ranging from roughly 0.2 to 30 ug, was extracted from sorted CD4+ and CD8+ cells. An average of approximately 10 million reads for CD4+ cells and roughly 12 million reads for CD8+ cells was obtained from healthy donor samples. Broad study findings and their caveats: CD8+ Simpson's diversity did not differ significantly between patients and healthy controls (P=0.060). Although 25 to 30 CD8+ CDR3 sequences were shared by patients and controls, these sequences appeared highly expressed in patients and within the immunodominant clones of patients.

TCR repertoires of sorted CD4+ and CD8+ blood T cells from severe aplastic anemia patients and healthy subjects were deep-sequenced in the study. Ficoll-Paque density gradient centrifugation was used to isolate peripheral blood mononuclear cells. CD4+ and CD8+ T cells were sorted by FACS or magnetic beads before DNA extraction. Remarks on this clonotype: The antigen it binds to is not known. The sample holds no much larger clone one base away, and base qualities are not on file.

Genomic DNA was used as template for profiling of TCR beta VDJ combinations and CDR3 sequences. TCR repertoire sequencing was run on an Illumina HiSeq 2000. On the authors' methods: Repertoire assessment relied on Simpson's diversity index, CDR3 size and DJ length profiles, and TRBV/TRBJ rearrangement plots. The most abundant DNA sequence in the deep sequencing data was taken as the immunodominant clone. CDR3 amino acid sequences were screened for sharing across subjects and compared with published repertoires and the VDJdb database. TCRdb passed the public sequencing reads through fastp at Q25 and MiXCR, retaining productive beta sequences. When rows share a CDR3 protein, they turn into one entry using the most common DNA and genes. None of the V and J calls come from the authors' own analysis; TCRdb made them. This sample gives about 400,000 distinct CDR3 sequences in total; around 72% of them show up just once. The top ten clones comprise approximately 4% of the sample.

V is cut back by 6 bases and J by 0 bases, with 9 bases in the junction unmatched. The CDR3 covers 15 residues, taking in both the cysteine and the phenylalanine. Just the 45-base CDR3 DNA is kept, in frame starting at base 1. According to the germline V gene, CDR1 reads SQVTM and CDR2 reads ANQGSEA. Source material: sorted CD4+, CD8+, or CD8+CD57+ T cells (not recorded which) from PBMCs. This receptor was taken from a human donor in good health, serving as a control. The chain employs TRBV29-1 and TRBJ2-7; 9 of the junction bases match TRBD1. The CDR3 region reads CSVWTGAGPSYEQYF. At the DNA level, the sequence is TGCAGCGTATGGACAGGGGCAGGGCCCTCCTACGAGCAGTACTTC.